The clone carrying this T cell receptor (beta chain) was counted only a few times. What it binds is unknown. Molecular barcoded adaptors covering alpha/delta and beta/gamma chains were used on 400 ng RNA. Each CDR3 protein gets one entry after TCRdb re-called the reads with MiXCR. Altogether 75,000 to 95,000 distinct CDR3 sequences are present, roughly 21% being singletons, with the ten largest covering approximately 10%. The data originate from a study of read filtering for tumor transcriptome and immune sequencing. Turning to the study itself: Among patients, roughly 17 were male and approximately 15 female, aged roughly 45 to 80 (mean around 66). The study's findings and limits: The CD138-negative fraction was mixed bone marrow immune cells, not pure T cells. IR-seq captured clonotypes deeper and more reliably than RNA-seq.

This CDR3 has 13 amino acids. V was clipped by 2 bases and J by 3 bases, with 8 bases between them. Germline V gene lookup returns CDR1 DFQATT and CDR2 SNEGSKA (reference sequence). This sequence originates from a donor over 35 with multiple myeloma. The J gene is TRBJ1-5, the V gene TRBV20-1; D ambiguous. Material for sequencing was a population of CD138-negative cells sorted from bone marrow. CDR3 protein: CSARNSVNQPQHF. The DNA of the CDR3 is TGCAGTGCTAGAAACAGCGTCAATCAGCCCCAGCATTTT.